What follows describes a single T cell receptor beta chain. What it binds is not known. Template switching introduced a universal primer site, and the cDNA bore unique molecular identifiers. TCRdb re-called the 5' RACE reads with MiXCR, one entry per CDR3 protein. The sample has about 300,000 distinct CDR3 sequences; about 12% are singletons. Germline V gene sequence: CDR1 SGHRS, CDR2 YFSETQ. Trimming cost V 4 bases and J 5 bases; bases outside gene matches: 8. The CDR3 is 15 residues long. Every donor was a healthy Caucasian. This entry comes from a study of identical twins. Broader study findings: The models systematically underestimated how much out-of-frame TCR alpha was shared in monozygotic twins. Fewer insertions characterized abundant cord blood beta clonotypes, whereas memory repertoires showed none.

The same data also contributed to another study, on yellow fever vaccine responses in identical twins.

This receptor was taken from a woman aged 18-29 years in good health. The chain is built from TRBV5-1 and TRBJ2-5, with 10 bases fitting TRBD2. Sequencing used CD8+ T cells sorted from blood. The CDR3 DNA reads TGCGCCAGCAGCGCCGCTAGCGGGAGAGGGGAGACCCAGTACTTC. Its protein product is CASSAASGRGETQYF. The variable domain in full, completed from reference TRBV5-1 and TRBJ2-5, reads KAGVTQTPRYLIKTRGQQVTLSCSPISGHRSVSWYQQTPGQGLQFLFEYFSETQRNKGNFPGRFSGRQFSNSRSEMNVSTLELGDSALYLCASSAASGRGETQYFGPGTRLLVL.